This T cell receptor beta chain originates from a study of T cell responses to AZD1222 COVID-19 vaccine. Study conclusions and caveats: Distributed over spike, vaccine-associated CD4 TCRs predominated at 160-218 and 743-854. Epitopes outside B.1.351 and B.1.1.7 mutated regions reportedly drew nearly half of spike TCRs.

The method was immunoSEQ multiplex PCR; TCRdb's version includes in-frame clones alone and lacks a portion of them. There are roughly 77,000 clones in the sample; roughly nine tenths occur only once, and roughly 6.4% lies in the top ten. The CDR3 runs 15 residues. The V gene's germline CDR1 is SEHNR and CDR2 FQNEAQ (reference sequence). The V end lost 1 base, the J end lost 4 bases, and 13 bases lay between the germline ends. On this clone itself: Its cognate antigen is unknown.

This TCR was recovered from an adult in good health. Source: peripheral blood, taken on day 0 of MenACWY control vaccination. The chain employs TRBV7-9 and TRBJ1-2; D remains ambiguous. CDR3 region: CASSLVGMAFYGYTF. Written as DNA, the CDR3 is TGTGCCAGCAGCTTAGTAGGGATGGCGTTCTATGGCTACACCTTC.